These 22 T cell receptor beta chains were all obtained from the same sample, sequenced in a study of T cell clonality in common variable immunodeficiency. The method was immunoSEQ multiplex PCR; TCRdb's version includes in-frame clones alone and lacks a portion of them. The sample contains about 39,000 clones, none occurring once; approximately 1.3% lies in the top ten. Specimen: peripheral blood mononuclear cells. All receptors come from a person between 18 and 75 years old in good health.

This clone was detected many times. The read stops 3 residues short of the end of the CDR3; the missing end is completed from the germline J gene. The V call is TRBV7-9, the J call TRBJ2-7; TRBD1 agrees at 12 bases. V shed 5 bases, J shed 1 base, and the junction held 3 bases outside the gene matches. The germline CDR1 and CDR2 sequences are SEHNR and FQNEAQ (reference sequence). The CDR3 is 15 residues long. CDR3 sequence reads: CASSRGQGASYEQYF. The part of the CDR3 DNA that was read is TGTGCCAGCAGCAGGGGACAGGGGGCGTCCTACGAG.

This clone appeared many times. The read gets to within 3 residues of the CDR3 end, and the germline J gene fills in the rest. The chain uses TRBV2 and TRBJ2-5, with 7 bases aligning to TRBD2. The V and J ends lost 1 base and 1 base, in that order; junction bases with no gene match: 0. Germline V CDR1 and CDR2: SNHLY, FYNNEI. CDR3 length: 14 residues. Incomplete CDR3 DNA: TGTGCCAGCAGTGAAGGGGGGGGCCAAGAGACC. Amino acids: CASSEGGGQET. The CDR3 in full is CASSEGGGQETQYF.

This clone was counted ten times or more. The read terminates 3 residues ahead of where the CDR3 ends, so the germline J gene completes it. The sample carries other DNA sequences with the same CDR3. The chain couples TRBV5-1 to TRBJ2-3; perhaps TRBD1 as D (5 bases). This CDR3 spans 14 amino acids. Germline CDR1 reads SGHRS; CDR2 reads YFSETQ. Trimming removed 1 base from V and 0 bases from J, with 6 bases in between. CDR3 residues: CASSLQGSTDTQYF. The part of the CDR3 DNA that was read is TGCGCCAGCAGCTTGCAGGGAAGCACAGATACG.

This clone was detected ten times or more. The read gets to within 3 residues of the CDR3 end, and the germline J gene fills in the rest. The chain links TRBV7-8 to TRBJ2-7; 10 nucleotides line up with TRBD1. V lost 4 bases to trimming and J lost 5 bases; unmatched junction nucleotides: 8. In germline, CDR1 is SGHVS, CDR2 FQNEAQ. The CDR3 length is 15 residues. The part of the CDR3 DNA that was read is TGTGCCAGCAGCTCACGACAGGGGGCTGCTAACGAG. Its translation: CASSSRQGAANE. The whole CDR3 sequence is CASSSRQGAANEQYF.

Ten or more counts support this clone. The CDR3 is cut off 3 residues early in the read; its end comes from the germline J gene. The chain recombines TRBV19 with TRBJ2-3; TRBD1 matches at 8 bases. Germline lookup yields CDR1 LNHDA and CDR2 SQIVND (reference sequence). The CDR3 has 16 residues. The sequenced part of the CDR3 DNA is TGTGCCAGTAGTATCCACGGACAGGGCACGGGAGAGACG. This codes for CASSIHGQGTGET. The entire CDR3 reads CASSIHGQGTGETQYF. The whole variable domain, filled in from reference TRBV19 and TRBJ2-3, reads DGGITQSPKYLFRKEGQNVTLSCEQNLNHDAMYWYRQDPGQGLRLIYYSQIVNDFQKGDIAEGYSVSREKKESFPLTVTSAQKNPTAFYLCASSIHGQGTGETQYFGPGTRLTVL.

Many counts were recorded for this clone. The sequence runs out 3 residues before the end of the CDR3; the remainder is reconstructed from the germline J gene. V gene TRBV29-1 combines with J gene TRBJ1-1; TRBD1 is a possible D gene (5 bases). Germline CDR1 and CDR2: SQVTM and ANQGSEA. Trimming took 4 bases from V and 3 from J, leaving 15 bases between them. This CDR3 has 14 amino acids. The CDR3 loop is CSVVGGKGYTEAFF. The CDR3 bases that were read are TGCAGCGTTGTAGGTGGAAAGGGGTACACTGAA.

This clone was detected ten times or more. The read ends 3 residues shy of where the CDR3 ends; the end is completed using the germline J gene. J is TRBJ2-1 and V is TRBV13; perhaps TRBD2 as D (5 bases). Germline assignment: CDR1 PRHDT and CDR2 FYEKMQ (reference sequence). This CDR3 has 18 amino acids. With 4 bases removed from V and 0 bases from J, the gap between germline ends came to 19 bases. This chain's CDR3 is CASSSRGQVPFSYNEQFF. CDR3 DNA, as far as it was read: TGTGCCAGCAGCTCACGAGGGCAGGTCCCGTTCTCCTACAATGAG. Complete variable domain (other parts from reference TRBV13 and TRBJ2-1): AAGVIQSPRHLIKEKRETATLKCYPIPRHDTVYWYQQGPGQDPQFLISFYEKMQSDKGSIPDRFSAQQFSDYHSELNMSSLELGDSALYFCASSSRGQVPFSYNEQFFGPGTRLTVL.

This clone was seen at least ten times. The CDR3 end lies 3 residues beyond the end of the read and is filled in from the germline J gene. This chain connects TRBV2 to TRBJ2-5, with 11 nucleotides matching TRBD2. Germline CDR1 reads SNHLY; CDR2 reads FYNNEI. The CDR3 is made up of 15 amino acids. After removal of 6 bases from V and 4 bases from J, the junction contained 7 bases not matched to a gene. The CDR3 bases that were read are TGTGCCAGCAGCCAGACTAGCGGGGCGGGAGAGACC. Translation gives CASSQTSGAGET. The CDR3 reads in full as CASSQTSGAGETQYF.

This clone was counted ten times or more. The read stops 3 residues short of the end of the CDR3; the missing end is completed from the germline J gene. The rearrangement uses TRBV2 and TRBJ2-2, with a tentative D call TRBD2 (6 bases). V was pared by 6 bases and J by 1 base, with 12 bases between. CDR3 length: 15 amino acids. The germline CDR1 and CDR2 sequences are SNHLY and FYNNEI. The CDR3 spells CASRDPGLNTGELFF. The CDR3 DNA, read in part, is TGTGCCAGCAGGGACCCGGGACTGAACACCGGGGAG.

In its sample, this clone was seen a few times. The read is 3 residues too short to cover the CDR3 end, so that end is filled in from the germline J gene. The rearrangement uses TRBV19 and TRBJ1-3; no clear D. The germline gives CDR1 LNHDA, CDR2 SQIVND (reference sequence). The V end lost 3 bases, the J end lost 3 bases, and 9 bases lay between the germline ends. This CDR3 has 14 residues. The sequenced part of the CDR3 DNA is TGTGCCAGTAGTATCCGAGGGCTTGGAAACACC. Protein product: CASSIRGLGNT. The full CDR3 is CASSIRGLGNTIYF.

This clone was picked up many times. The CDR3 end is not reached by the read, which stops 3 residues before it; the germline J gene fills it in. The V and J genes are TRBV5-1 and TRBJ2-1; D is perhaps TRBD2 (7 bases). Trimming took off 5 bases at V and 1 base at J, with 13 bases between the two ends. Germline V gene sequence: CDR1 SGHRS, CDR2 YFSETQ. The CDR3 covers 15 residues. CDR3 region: CASRDKGGSYNEQFF. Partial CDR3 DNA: TGCGCCAGCAGGGATAAGGGGGGGTCCTACAATGAG.

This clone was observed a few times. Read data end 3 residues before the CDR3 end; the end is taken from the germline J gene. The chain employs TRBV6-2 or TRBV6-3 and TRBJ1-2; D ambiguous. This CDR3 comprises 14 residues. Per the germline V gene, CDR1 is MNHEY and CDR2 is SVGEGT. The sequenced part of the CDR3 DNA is TGTGCCAGCAAGCCTAGCGGGAGTGCGAATGAC. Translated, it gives CASKPSGSAND. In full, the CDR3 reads CASKPSGSANDYTF.

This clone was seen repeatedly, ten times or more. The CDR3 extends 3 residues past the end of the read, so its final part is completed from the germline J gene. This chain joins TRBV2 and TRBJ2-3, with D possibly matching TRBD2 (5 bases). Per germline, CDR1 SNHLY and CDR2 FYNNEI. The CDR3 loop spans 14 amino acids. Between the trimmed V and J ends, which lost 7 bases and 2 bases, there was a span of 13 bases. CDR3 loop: CASMGGLPTDTQYF. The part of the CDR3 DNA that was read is TGTGCCAGCATGGGCGGGCTTCCCACAGATACG.

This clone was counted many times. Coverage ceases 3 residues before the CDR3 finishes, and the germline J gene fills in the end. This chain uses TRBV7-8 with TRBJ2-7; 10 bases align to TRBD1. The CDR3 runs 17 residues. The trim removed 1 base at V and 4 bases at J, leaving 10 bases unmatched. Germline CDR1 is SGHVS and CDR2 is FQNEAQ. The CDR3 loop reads CASSLGRIGTGAYEQYF. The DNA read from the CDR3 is TGTGCCAGCAGCTTAGGGAGGATTGGGACAGGGGCATACGAG.

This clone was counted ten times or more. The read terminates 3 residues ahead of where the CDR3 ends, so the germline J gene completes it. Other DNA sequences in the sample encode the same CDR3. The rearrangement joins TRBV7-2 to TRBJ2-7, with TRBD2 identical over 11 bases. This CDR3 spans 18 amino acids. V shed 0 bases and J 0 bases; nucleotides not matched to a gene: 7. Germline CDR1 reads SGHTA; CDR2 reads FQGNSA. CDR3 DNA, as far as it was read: TGTGCCAGCAGCTTAGCTTTCGGACTAGCGGGCCTCTCCTACGAG. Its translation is CASSLAFGLAGLSYE. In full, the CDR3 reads CASSLAFGLAGLSYEQYF.

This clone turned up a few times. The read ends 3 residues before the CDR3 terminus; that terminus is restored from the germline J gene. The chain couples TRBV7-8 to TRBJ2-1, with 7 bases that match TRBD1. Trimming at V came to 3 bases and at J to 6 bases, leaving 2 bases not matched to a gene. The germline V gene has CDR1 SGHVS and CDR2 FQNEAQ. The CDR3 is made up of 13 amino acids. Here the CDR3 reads CASSLGQSNEQFF. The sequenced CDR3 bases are TGTGCCAGCAGCTTGGGACAGAGCAATGAG.

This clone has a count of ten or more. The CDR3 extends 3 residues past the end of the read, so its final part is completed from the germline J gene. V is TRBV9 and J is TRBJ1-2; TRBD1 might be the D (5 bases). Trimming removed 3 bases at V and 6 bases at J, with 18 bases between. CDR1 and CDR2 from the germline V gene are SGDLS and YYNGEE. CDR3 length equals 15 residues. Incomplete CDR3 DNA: TGTGCCAGCAGCGCGAGGGGAGCTCCGGCGGATGGC. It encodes CASSARGAPADG. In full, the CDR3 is CASSARGAPADGYTF.

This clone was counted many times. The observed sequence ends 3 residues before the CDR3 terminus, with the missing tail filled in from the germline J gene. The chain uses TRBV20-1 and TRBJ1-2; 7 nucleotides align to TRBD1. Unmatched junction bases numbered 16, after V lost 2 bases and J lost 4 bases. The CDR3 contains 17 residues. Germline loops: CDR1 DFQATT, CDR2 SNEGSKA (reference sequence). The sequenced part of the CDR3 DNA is TGCAGTGCTAGATTGGAGCCTCACAGGGGCCCCTCCTATGGC. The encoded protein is CSARLEPHRGPSYG. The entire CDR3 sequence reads CSARLEPHRGPSYGYTF.

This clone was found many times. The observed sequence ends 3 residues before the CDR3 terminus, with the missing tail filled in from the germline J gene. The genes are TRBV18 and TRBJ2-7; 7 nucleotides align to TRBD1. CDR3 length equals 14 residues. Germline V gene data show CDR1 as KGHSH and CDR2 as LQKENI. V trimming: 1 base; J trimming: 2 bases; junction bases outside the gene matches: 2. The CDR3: CASSPRQGAYEQYF. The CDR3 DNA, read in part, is TGTGCCAGCTCACCACGACAGGGTGCCTACGAG.

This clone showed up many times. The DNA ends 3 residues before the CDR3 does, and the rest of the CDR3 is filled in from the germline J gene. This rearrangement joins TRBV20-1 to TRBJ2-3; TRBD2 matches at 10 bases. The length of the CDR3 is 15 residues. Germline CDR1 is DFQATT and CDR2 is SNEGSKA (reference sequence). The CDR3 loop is CSASLTSGAKRAQYF. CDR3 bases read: TGCAGTGCTAGCCTAACTAGCGGGGCGAAGAGAGCG.

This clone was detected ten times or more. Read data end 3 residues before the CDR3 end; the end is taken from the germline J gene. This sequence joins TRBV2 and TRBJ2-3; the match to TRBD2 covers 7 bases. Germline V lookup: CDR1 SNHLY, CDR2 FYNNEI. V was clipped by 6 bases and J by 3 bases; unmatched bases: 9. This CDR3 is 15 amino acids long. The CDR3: CASSPLGGGTDTQYF. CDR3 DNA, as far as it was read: TGTGCCAGCAGCCCCCTGGGGGGGGGAACAGATACG.

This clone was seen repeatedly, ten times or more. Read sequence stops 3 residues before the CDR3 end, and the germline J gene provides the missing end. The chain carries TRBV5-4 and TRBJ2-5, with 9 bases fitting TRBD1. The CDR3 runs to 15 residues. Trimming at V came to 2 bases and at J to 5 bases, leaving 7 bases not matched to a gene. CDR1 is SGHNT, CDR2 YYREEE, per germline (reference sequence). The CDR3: CASSLGDRAAETQYF. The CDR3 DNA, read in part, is TGTGCCAGCAGCTTAGGGGACAGGGCGGCGGAGACC.